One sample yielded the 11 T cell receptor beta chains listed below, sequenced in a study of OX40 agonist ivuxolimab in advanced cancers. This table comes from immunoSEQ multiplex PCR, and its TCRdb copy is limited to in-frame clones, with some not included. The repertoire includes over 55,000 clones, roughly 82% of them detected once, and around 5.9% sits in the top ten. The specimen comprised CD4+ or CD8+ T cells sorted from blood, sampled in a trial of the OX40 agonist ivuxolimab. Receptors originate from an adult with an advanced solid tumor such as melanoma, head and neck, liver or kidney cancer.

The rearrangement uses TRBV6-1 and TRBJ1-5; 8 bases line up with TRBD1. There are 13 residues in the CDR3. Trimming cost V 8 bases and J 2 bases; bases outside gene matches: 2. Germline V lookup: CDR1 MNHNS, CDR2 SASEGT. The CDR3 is CASLDRGNQPQHF. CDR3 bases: TGTGCCAGCCTGGACAGGGGCAATCAGCCCCAGCATTTT.

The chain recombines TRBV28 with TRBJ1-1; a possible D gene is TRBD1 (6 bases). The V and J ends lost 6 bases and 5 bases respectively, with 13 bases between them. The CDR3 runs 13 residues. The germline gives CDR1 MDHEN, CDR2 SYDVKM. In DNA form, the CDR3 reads TGTGCCAGCAGAACTACAGGGAGGACTGAAGCTTTCTTT. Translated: CASRTTGRTEAFF.

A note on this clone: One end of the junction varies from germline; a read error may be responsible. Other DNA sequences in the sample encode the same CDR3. The CDR3 nucleotides are TGTGCCAGCCACCTCTCCGGGTCCACTGAGGCTTTCTTT. This encodes CASHLSGSTEAFF. The chain has TRBV18 and TRBJ1-1; no clear D. CDR1 KGHSH and CDR2 LQKENI come from the germline V gene. This CDR3 is 13 amino acids long.

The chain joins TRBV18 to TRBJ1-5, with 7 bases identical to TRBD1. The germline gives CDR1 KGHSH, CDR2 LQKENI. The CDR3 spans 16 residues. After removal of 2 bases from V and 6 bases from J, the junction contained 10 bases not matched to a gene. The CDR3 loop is CASSPTNRGRSQPQHF. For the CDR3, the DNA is TGTGCCAGCTCACCAACCAACAGGGGAAGGAGTCAGCCCCAGCATTTT.

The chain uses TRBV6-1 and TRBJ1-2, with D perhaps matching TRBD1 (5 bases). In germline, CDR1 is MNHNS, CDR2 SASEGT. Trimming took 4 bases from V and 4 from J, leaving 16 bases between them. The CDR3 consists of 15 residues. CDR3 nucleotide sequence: TGTGCCAGCAGTGTAGCTAGGCAGGGAGGCTATGGCTACACCTTC. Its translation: CASSVARQGGYGYTF.

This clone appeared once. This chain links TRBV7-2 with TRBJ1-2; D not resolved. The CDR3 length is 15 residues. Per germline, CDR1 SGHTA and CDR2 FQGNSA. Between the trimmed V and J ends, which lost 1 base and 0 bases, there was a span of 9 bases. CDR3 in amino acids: CASSLGNGANYGYTF. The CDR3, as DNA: TGTGCCAGCAGCTTAGGGAACGGAGCTAACTATGGCTACACCTTC.

CDR3 amino acids: CASSLGFSSYEQYF. CDR3 nucleotide sequence: TGTGCCAGCTCACTGGGATTTAGCTCCTACGAGCAGTACTTC. V usage is TRBV18 and J usage is TRBJ2-7; the D is unclear. The CDR3 has 14 amino acids. V lost 4 bases to trimming and J lost 0 bases, with 10 bases between them. CDR1 is KGHSH and CDR2 is LQKENI in the germline V gene.

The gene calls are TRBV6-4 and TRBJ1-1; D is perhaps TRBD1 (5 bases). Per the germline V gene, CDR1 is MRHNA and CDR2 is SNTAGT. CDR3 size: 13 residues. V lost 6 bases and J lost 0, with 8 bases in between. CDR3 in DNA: TGTGCCAGCAGGGACACCTTGAACACTGAAGCTTTCTTT. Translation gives CASRDTLNTEAFF.

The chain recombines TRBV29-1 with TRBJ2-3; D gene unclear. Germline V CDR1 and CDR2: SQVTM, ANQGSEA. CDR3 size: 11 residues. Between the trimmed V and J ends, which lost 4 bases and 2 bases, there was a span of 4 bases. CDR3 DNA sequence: TGCAGCGTTGTTCCCACAGATACGCAGTATTTT. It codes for CSVVPTDTQYF.

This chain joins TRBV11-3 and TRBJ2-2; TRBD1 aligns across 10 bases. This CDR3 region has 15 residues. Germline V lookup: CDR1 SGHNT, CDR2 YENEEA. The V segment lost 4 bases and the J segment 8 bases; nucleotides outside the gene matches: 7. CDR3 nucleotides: TGTGCCAGCAGCTCCGGGACAGGGGCACGGGGGGAGCTGTTTTTT. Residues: CASSSGTGARGELFF.

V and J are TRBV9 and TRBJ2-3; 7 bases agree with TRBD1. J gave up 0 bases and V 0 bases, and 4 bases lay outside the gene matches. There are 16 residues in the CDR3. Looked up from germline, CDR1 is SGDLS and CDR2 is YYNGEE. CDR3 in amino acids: CASSVDRGTSTDTQYF. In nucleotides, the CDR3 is TGTGCCAGCAGCGTAGACAGGGGTACTAGCACAGATACGCAGTATTTT.